This T cell receptor beta chain originates from a study of blood T cells in healthy people across ages. Germline values: CDR1 SGHRS, CDR2 YFSETQ. The ends lost 4 bases at V and 5 bases at J; junction bases unmatched: 8. The CDR3 covers 16 residues. Next came a second PCR, run for about 6 to 12 cycles, which used a sample-barcoded 5' primer along with a J-beta primer mix. TCRdb reanalysed the 5' RACE reads using MiXCR and keeps one entry per CDR3 protein. The repertoire consists of 450,000 to 700,000 distinct CDR3 sequences, with 25% to 30% occurring once and the leading ten covering around 18%. This clonotype appeared a few times.

The sequenced sample consisted of blood. The receptor was isolated from a woman in her seventies in good health. The chain carries TRBV5-1 and TRBJ1-6; 8 positions agree with TRBD1. CDR3 in amino acids: CASSLSGQGNNSPLHF. In nucleotides, the CDR3 is TGCGCCAGCAGCCTGAGCGGACAGGGTAATAATTCACCCCTCCACTTT.